A selection of T cell receptor beta chains follows, all from one sample in a study of Ad26.COV2.S vaccination and SARS-CoV-2 variants. Profiling relied on immunoSEQ multiplex PCR, and the TCRdb table lists in-frame clones only, not all of them. The profile covers roughly 700,000 clones, with 89% appearing a single time and over 1.3% taken by the ten largest. The source material was peripheral blood, sampled in a trial of Ad26.COV2.S vaccine versus placebo. The receptors shown here come from a person between 18 and 59 years old who received the Ad26.COV2.S COVID-19 vaccine or a placebo. CDR3s include the opening cysteine and the closing phenylalanine or tryptophan. Each record gives: V gene, D gene, J gene, clone size, CDR3 protein, CDR3 DNA. D genes are given only for firm matches. Clone size is not always given. Where it is, it says once, few, many or a class for expanded clones.

>TRBV7-9|.|TRBJ1-5|.
CASSQRGDQPQHF
TGTGCCAGCAGCCAGAGGGGGGATCAGCCCCAGCATTTT
>TRBV7-9|.|TRBJ1-4|.
CASSPGIEKLFF
TGTGCCAGCAGCCCAGGGATTGAAAAACTGTTTTTT
>TRBV25-1|.|TRBJ2-7|.
CASSEFGGNSYEQYF
TGTGCCAGCAGTGAATTTGGGGGGAACTCCTACGAGCAGTACTTC
>TRBV27|TRBD2|TRBJ2-1|.
CASSSGPGTSYNEQFF
TGTGCCAGCAGTTCCGGCCCCGGGACTAGCTACAATGAGCAGTTCTTC
>TRBV18|TRBD1|TRBJ1-1|.
CASSPRQGAGDTEAFF
TGTGCCAGCTCACCCCGACAGGGGGCGGGGGATACTGAAGCTTTCTTT
>TRBV7-8|.|TRBJ1-2|.
CASSLSSYGYTF
TGTGCCAGCAGCTTAAGCAGTTATGGCTACACCTTC
>TRBV7-2|TRBD1|TRBJ2-7|.
CASSFYGDRGDEQYF
TGTGCCAGCAGCTTTTACGGGGACAGGGGCGACGAGCAGTACTTC
>TRBV6-5|.|TRBJ2-2|once
CASRSGQLTGELFF
TGTGCCAGCAGATCGGGACAACTCACCGGGGAGCTGTTTTTT
>TRBV10-2|.|TRBJ2-7|.
CASSDPPSVYEQYF
TGCGCCAGCAGTGACCCCCCCAGCGTCTACGAGCAGTACTTC
>TRBV20-1|.|TRBJ1-1|.
CTPSDTEAFF
TGCACGCCATCCGACACTGAAGCTTTCTTT
>TRBV7-9|.|TRBJ2-5|.
CASSLNRGTASTQYF
TGTGCCAGCAGCTTAAACCGCGGGACTGCCTCCACCCAGTACTTC
>TRBV13|.|TRBJ2-1|.
CASSTRLVNEQFF
TGTGCCAGCAGCACCAGACTCGTCAATGAGCAGTTCTTC
>TRBV11-2|TRBD2|TRBJ2-1|once
CASSLVGTSGGFEQFF
TGTGCCAGCAGCTTAGTGGGGACTAGCGGGGGGTTTGAGCAGTTCTTC
>TRBV6-5|TRBD2|TRBJ2-1|.
CASRGLAGPHNEQFF
TGTGCCAGCAGAGGACTAGCGGGACCTCACAATGAGCAGTTCTTC
>TRBV2|.|TRBJ2-5|.
CASSEGTTFRETQYF
TGTGCCAGCAGTGAAGGGACTACCTTCAGGGAGACCCAGTACTTC
>TRBV18|.|TRBJ2-6|once
CASSPRVSGANVLTF
TGTGCCAGCTCACCACGCGTGTCTGGGGCCAACGTCCTGACTTTC
>TRBV5-1|.|TRBJ2-7|once
CASSPQGSYEQYF
TGCGCCAGCAGCCCACAGGGCTCCTACGAGCAGTACTTC
>TRBV19|.|TRBJ1-4|.
CASSLGQLATNEKLFF
TGTGCCAGTAGTTTAGGACAGCTTGCAACTAATGAAAAACTGTTTTTT
>TRBV14|.|TRBJ2-1|.
CASSPGSWGAYNEQFF
TGTGCCAGCAGCCCTGGGTCTTGGGGGGCCTACAATGAGCAGTTCTTC
>TRBV4-2|.|TRBJ1-2|few
CASSRPDNYGYTF
TGTGCCAGCAGCCGACCGGATAACTATGGCTACACCTTC
>TRBV6-5|.|TRBJ1-6|once
CASSSNGPNSPLHF
TGTGCCAGCAGTTCGAACGGCCCAAATTCACCCCTCCACTTT